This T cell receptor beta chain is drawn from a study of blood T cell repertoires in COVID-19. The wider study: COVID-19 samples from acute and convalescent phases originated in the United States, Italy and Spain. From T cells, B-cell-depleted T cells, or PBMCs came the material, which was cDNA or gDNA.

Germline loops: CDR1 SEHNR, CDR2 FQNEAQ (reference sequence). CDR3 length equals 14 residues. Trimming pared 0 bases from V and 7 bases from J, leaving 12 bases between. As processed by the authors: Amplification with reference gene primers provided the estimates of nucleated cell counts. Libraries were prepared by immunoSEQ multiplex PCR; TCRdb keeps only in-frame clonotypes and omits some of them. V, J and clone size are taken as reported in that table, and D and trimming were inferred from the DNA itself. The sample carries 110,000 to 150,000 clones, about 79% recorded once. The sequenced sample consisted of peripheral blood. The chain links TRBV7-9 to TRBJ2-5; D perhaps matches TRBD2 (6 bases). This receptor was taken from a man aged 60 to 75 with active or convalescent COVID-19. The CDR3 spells CASSLATTAGTQYF. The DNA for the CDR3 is TGTGCCAGCAGCTTAGCGACGACAGCGGGGACCCAGTACTTC. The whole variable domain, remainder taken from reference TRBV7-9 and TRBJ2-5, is DTGVSQNPRHKITKRGQNVTFRCDPISEHNRLYWYRQTLGQGPEFLTYFQNEAQLEKSRLLSDRFSAERPKGSFSTLEIQRTEQGDSAMYLCASSLATTAGTQYFGPGTRLLVL.